These 14 T cell receptor beta chains were sequenced from one sample in a study of OX40 agonist ivuxolimab in advanced cancers. Profiling relied on immunoSEQ multiplex PCR, and the TCRdb table lists in-frame clones only, not all of them. This sample yields 60,000 to 85,000 clones, of which approximately 92% are seen a single time; approximately 8% belongs to the top ten. The source material was CD4+ or CD8+ T cells sorted from blood, sampled in a trial of the OX40 agonist ivuxolimab. The receptors shown here come from an adult with an advanced solid tumor such as melanoma, head and neck, liver or kidney cancer.

This chain joins TRBV27 and TRBJ2-3; D not resolved. CDR3 size: 14 residues. CDR1 is MNHEY and CDR2 is SMNVEV in the germline V gene (reference sequence). The V end was cut by 5 bases, the J end by 0 bases, with 9 bases between. CDR3 in DNA: TGTGCCAGCAGTCCCTTCGGCAGCACAGATACGCAGTATTTT. Protein product: CASSPFGSTDTQYF.

J is TRBJ1-1 and V is TRBV6-1; D uncertain. The germline gives CDR1 MNHNS, CDR2 SASEGT. The CDR3 is 15 residues long. Trimming removed 4 bases at V and 1 base at J, with 13 bases between. The CDR3 here is CASSVRPEENTEAFF. In DNA form, the CDR3 reads TGTGCCAGCAGTGTCCGGCCCGAGGAGAACACTGAAGCTTTCTTT.

The chain is built from TRBV29-1 and TRBJ1-2, with no clear D. V was trimmed by 1 base and J by 2 bases, leaving 14 bases between them. The CDR3 extends over 15 amino acids. Per the germline V gene, CDR1 is SQVTM and CDR2 is ANQGSEA. DNA of the CDR3: TGCAGCGTTGAAGCGGAGCGCAGTCCCAACTATGGCTACACCTTC. Amino acids: CSVEAERSPNYGYTF.

This chain uses TRBV10-2 with TRBJ1-1; 8 positions agree with TRBD1. The CDR3 is made up of 14 amino acids. After removal of 5 bases from V and 3 bases from J, the junction contained 5 bases not matched to a gene. In germline, CDR1 is WSHSY, CDR2 SAAADI. The CDR3 DNA sequence: TGCGCCAGCAGTAAACAGGGGGTAGACACTGAAGCTTTCTTT. It codes for CASSKQGVDTEAFF.

V gene TRBV5-4 combines with J gene TRBJ1-2; D is unclear. Germline V gene lookup returns CDR1 SGHNT and CDR2 YYREEE (reference sequence). V lost 5 bases and J lost 0, with 26 bases in between. CDR3 size: 19 residues. Here the CDR3 DNA reads TGTGCCAGCAGTCGCGAGGGAGGGCGCCTCACGTTAGCTAACTATGGCTACACCTTC. It specifies CASSREGGRLTLANYGYTF.

V is TRBV10-2 and J is TRBJ1-1; no reliable D call. The V end lost 4 bases, the J end lost 5 bases, and 11 bases lay between the germline ends. This CDR3 has 13 amino acids. Germline V gene data show CDR1 as WSHSY and CDR2 as SAAADI. CDR3 sequence (DNA): TGCGCCAGCAGTGGGCCCTGGGGAACTGAAGCTTTCTTT. Translating it yields CASSGPWGTEAFF.

The chain couples TRBV27 to TRBJ2-5; 9 bases line up with TRBD2. This CDR3 is built from 16 residues. Germline V gene data show CDR1 as MNHEY and CDR2 as SMNVEV (reference sequence). V gave up 4 bases and J gave up 5 bases; unmatched junction bases: 11. The DNA for the CDR3 is TGTGCCAGCAGTTCAATAAGTCTAGCGGGGAGGGAGACCCAGTACTTC. Protein product: CASSSISLAGRETQYF.

In regard to this clone: Mismatch with germline at one junction end may stem from a read error. The chain recombines TRBV7-7 with TRBJ2-1; the match to TRBD2 covers 10 bases. The germline CDR1 and CDR2 sequences are SSHAT and FNYEAQ (reference sequence). The CDR3 length is 16 residues. The CDR3 protein is CASSLGWSGGANEQFF. Here the CDR3 DNA reads TGTGCTAGCAGCTTAGGTTGGAGCGGGGGGGCGAATGAGCAGTTCTTC.

As concerns this clone: The identical CDR3 is also encoded by other nucleotide sequences in the sample. The chain carries TRBV19 and TRBJ1-1; a possible D gene is TRBD1 (6 bases). CDR3 length: 14 residues. Germline V gives CDR1 LNHDA, CDR2 SQIVND (reference sequence). V was cut by 1 base and J by 4 bases, with 10 bases left in between. Written as DNA, the CDR3 is TGTGCCAGTAGTATAGTAGGGGGGGGCACTGAAGCTTTCTTT. Translation: CASSIVGGGTEAFF. The whole variable domain, filled in from reference TRBV19 and TRBJ1-1, reads DGGITQSPKYLFRKEGQNVTLSCEQNLNHDAMYWYRQDPGQGLRLIYYSQIVNDFQKGDIAEGYSVSREKKESFPLTVTSAQKNPTAFYLCASSIVGGGTEAFFGQGTRLTVV.

The V and J genes are TRBV11-2 and TRBJ1-2; tentative D call: TRBD1 (6 bases). Trimming shortened V by 6 bases and J by 0 bases, and 17 bases separated the two germline ends. CDR1 is SGHAT and CDR2 is FQNNGV in the germline V gene. The length of the CDR3 is 16 residues. The CDR3 here is CASSRTVGKTNYGYTF. DNA for the CDR3: TGTGCCAGCAGTCGGACAGTAGGGAAAACTAACTATGGCTACACCTTC.

This chain connects TRBV29-1 to TRBJ2-7; D is tentatively TRBD1 or TRBD2 (5 bases each). The germline V and J ends were trimmed by 6 bases and 6 bases, with 12 bases remaining between them. This CDR3 comprises 11 residues. Germline V gives CDR1 SQVTM, CDR2 ANQGSEA. CDR3 in DNA: TGCAGCGTGACTCCTGGGGGCGAGCAGTACTTC. It is translated as CSVTPGGEQYF.

CDR3 sequence reads: CASSYGGWGYEQYF. CDR3 bases: TGTGCCAGCAGTTACGGGGGCTGGGGCTACGAGCAGTACTTC. The V and J genes are TRBV6-6 and TRBJ2-7, with D tentatively TRBD1 (6 bases). Germline V gene data show CDR1 as MNHNY and CDR2 as SVGAGI (reference sequence). Trimming shortened V by 2 bases and J by 3 bases, and 11 bases separated the two germline ends. The length of the CDR3 is 14 residues.

CDR3 region: CASSPGLAGEQYF. The CDR3 DNA sequence: TGTGCCAGCAGCCCGGGACTAGCTGGTGAGCAGTACTTC. V and J are TRBV5-6 and TRBJ2-5; 9 bases fit TRBD2. The V and J ends lost 4 bases and 11 bases, in that order; junction bases with no gene match: 9. This CDR3 is 13 amino acids long. The germline gives CDR1 SGHDT, CDR2 YYEEEE.

This sequence joins TRBV6-5 and TRBJ2-1; D gene uncertain. Looked up from germline, CDR1 is MNHEY and CDR2 is SVGAGI. The V and J ends lost 2 bases and 4 bases respectively, with 12 bases between them. The CDR3 sequence is 15 residues long. The CDR3 here is CASSYGEPTYNEQFF. CDR3 nucleotide sequence: TGTGCCAGCAGTTACGGAGAGCCTACTTACAATGAGCAGTTCTTC.